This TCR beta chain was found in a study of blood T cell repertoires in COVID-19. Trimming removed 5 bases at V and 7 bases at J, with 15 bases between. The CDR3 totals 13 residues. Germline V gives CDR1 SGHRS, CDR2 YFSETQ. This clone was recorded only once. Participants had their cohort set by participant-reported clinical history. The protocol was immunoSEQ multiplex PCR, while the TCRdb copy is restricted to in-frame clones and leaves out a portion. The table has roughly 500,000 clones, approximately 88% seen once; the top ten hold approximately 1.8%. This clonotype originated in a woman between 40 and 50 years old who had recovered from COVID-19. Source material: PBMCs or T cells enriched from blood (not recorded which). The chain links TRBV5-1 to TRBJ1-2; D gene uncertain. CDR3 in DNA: TGCGCCAGCAGAGTTGGAGGAATCATTGGCTACACCTTC. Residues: CASRVGGIIGYTF. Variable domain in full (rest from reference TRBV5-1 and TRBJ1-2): KAGVTQTPRYLIKTRGQQVTLSCSPISGHRSVSWYQQTPGQGLQFLFEYFSETQRNKGNFPGRFSGRQFSNSRSEMNVSTLELGDSALYLCASRVGGIIGYTFGSGTRLTVV.